This T cell receptor (beta chain) was recorded in a study of CD4+ T cells in melanoma (dated by TCRdb to between 2021 and 2024). Notes on the research overall: The study examined neoantigen-specific CD4+ T cells in human melanoma.

The CDR3 measures 19 amino acids from cysteine to phenylalanine. Just the 57-base CDR3 DNA is kept, in frame starting at base 1. V lost 3 bases and J lost 0 bases; the stretch between them is 21 bases long. Looking up the germline V gene (reference sequence) yields CDR1 MNHEY and CDR2 SMNVEV. The paper as a whole reports these results and caveats: According to the report, neoantigen-specific CD4+ T cells in melanoma displayed diverse differentiation states. The report described a correlation between neoantigen-specific CD4+ T cells and the function of CD8+ T cells, macrophages and B cells.

To prepare the library, the immunoSEQ multiplex PCR assay was applied. What TCRdb holds here is the immuneACCESS table cut down to in-frame rearrangements. Part of the clones is not present; checked against another copy, under half of the missing clones reflect an unresolved V gene, and the others are unexplained. The sample contains 8,500 to 14,000 clones, less than 80% of them found a single time. Of the sample, roughly 12% is held by the ten largest clones. Points on this clone: No cognate antigen has been identified for it. It has no much larger one-base neighbor in the sample; base qualities were not kept.

Patients with melanoma were used as donors. The sequence is built from TRBV27 and TRBJ2-1; TRBD1 might be the D gene, on 6 matching bases. Sequenced input: cells from a culture (not recorded whether cultured in vitro). This TCR was sampled from a human donor with melanoma. The CDR3 corresponds to CASSFWPPIGTTSYNEQFF. Read as DNA, the sequence is TGTGCCAGCAGTTTTTGGCCCCCTATCGGGACAACCTCCTACAATGAGCAGTTCTTC.